This TCR beta chain originates from a study of blood T cell repertoires in COVID-19. Study information: Sources were T cells, B-cell-depleted T cells, or PBMCs; the material itself was cDNA or gDNA.

Details on this clone: Other DNA sequences of this sample code for an identical CDR3.

The germline V gene encodes CDR1 LNHDA and CDR2 SQIVND (reference sequence). The CDR3 is made up of 13 amino acids. J gave up 4 bases and V 8 bases, and 4 bases lay outside the gene matches. Only in-frame clones appear in the TCRdb table, and some are missing; sequencing was by immunoSEQ multiplex PCR. The profile shows fewer than 350,000 clones, 70% to 90% of them singletons. Those enrolled, adults aged about 18 to 89 years, came from around 25 US areas. This clonotype was sampled from a woman in her twenties or thirties with acute COVID-19. Sequenced: PBMCs or T cells enriched from blood (not recorded which). The chain joins TRBV19 to TRBJ2-1, with 8 bases aligning to TRBD1. CDR3 sequence (DNA): TGTGCCAGTTCCTGGACAGGGTACAATGAGCAGTTCTTC. Protein product: CASSWTGYNEQFF.